This T cell receptor beta chain comes out of a study of blood T cell repertoires in COVID-19. The CDR3 runs 17 residues. Germline V gives CDR1 SGHNT, CDR2 YENEEA. V lost 5 bases to trimming and J lost 5 bases; unmatched junction nucleotides: 15. Sequenced by immunoSEQ multiplex PCR; TCRdb stores in-frame clones only, minus some. There are almost 85,000 clones in the sample; around 83% occur only once, and around two fifths lies in the top ten. What was sequenced was peripheral blood. V and J are TRBV11-3 and TRBJ2-3, with 8 nucleotides matching TRBD1. The source is a man older than 75 with active or convalescent COVID-19. CDR3 coding DNA: TGTGCCAGCAGCCGCCGAACCGGAGGCACAGGGGGAGATACGCAGTATTTT. It is translated as CASSRRTGGTGGDTQYF. The full variable domain, in which reference TRBV11-3 and TRBJ2-3 provide the parts outside the CDR3, is EAGVVQSPRYKIIEKKQPVAFWCNPISGHNTLYWYLQNLGQGPELLIRYENEEAVDDSQLPKDRFSAERLKGVDSTLKIQPAELGDSAVYLCASSRRTGGTGGDTQYFGPGTRLTVL.